Shown below are 31 T cell receptor beta chains from a single sample sequenced in a study of blood T cell repertoires in COVID-19. Clones were read by immunoSEQ multiplex PCR, and TCRdb kept only the in-frame ones, dropping some. Of approximately 88,000 clones detected, 75% to 95% appear once; the ten largest clones hold roughly 3.9%. The sequenced sample was peripheral blood. The receptors were sampled from a woman aged 50 to 60 in a cohort sampled during active COVID-19.

The chain employs TRBV5-1 and TRBJ2-3; perhaps TRBD1 as D (5 bases). Germline V CDR1 and CDR2: SGHRS, YFSETQ. CDR3 length: 13 residues. The V end lost 2 bases, the J end lost 6 bases, and 10 bases lay between the germline ends. The CDR3 reads CASSFTGQDTQYF. CDR3 bases: TGCGCCAGCAGCTTTACAGGCCAGGATACGCAGTATTTT.

The V gene is TRBV5-1, the J gene TRBJ2-5, with TRBD1 as a possible D gene (5 bases). Trimming removed 4 bases from V and 2 bases from J, with 9 bases in between. The CDR3 runs 13 residues. Germline loops: CDR1 SGHRS, CDR2 YFSETQ. The CDR3 DNA follows: TGCGCCAGCAGCCGACAGACACAAGAGACCCAGTACTTC. Translated: CASSRQTQETQYF.

This chain links TRBV27 with TRBJ2-5; TRBD2 might be the D (5 bases). CDR1 is MNHEY, CDR2 SMNVEV, per germline (reference sequence). This CDR3 contains 12 residues. V lost 5 bases to trimming and J lost 4 bases, with 8 bases between them. The CDR3 sequence: CASSEGRETQYF. CDR3 bases: TGTGCCAGCAGTGAGGGCAGAGAGACCCAGTACTTC.

The chain employs TRBV6-1 and TRBJ2-1; 7 nucleotides match TRBD1. The CDR3 is 15 residues long. Germline V lookup: CDR1 MNHNS, CDR2 SASEGT. V was clipped by 3 bases and J by 3 bases; unmatched bases: 5. CDR3 coding DNA: TGTGCCAGCAGTGACGCGAGACAGGGCTACAATGAGCAGTTCTTC. This encodes CASSDARQGYNEQFF.

The V call is TRBV18, the J call TRBJ1-1, with TRBD1 identical over 11 bases. The V gene's germline CDR1 is KGHSH and CDR2 LQKENI. V lost 0 bases and J lost 3; bases outside the gene matches: 6. CDR3 length: 17 amino acids. In DNA, the CDR3 is TGTGCCAGCTCACCACCAAGGACAGGGGGCAAGTACACTGAAGCTTTCTTT. Translating gives CASSPPRTGGKYTEAFF.

The J gene is TRBJ1-5, the V gene TRBV5-6; unclear D gene. The CDR3 is 14 amino acids. CDR1 is SGHDT and CDR2 is YYEEEE in the germline V gene. Trimming took 4 bases from V and 2 from J, leaving 10 bases between them. Here the CDR3 reads CASSPRFGNQPQHF. The DNA of the CDR3 is TGTGCCAGCAGCCCTAGATTTGGCAATCAGCCCCAGCATTTT.

The chain carries TRBV12-3 or TRBV12-4 and TRBJ2-7; 10 bases agree with TRBD1. V was pared by 6 bases and J by 3 bases, with 2 bases of the junction left unmatched. The CDR3 consists of 13 residues. The CDR3 reads CASRDRGGYEQYF. The CDR3 DNA reads as TGTGCCAGCAGGGACAGGGGGGGCTACGAGCAGTACTTC.

This chain uses TRBV5-1 with TRBJ2-7; 9 nucleotides line up with TRBD1. CDR3 length: 14 amino acids. Germline V gene sequence: CDR1 SGHRS, CDR2 YFSETQ. V lost 4 bases, J lost 4 bases, and 6 bases stayed unmatched. CDR3 in amino acids: CASSQGTGKYEQYF. CDR3 DNA: TGCGCCAGCAGCCAGGGGACAGGGAAGTACGAGCAGTACTTC.

The rearrangement links TRBV11-3 to TRBJ2-7; TRBD1 aligns across 12 bases. V trimming: 5 bases; J trimming: 7 bases; junction bases outside the gene matches: 6. Germline V gives CDR1 SGHNT, CDR2 YENEEA. The CDR3 loop spans 14 amino acids. The CDR3 region is CASSHRDRGREQYF. The DNA of the CDR3 is TGTGCCAGCAGCCACCGGGACAGGGGGCGTGAGCAGTACTTC.

The CDR3 is CASSSSGLHPLSQYF. CDR3 bases: TGTGCCAGCAGCTCATCGGGACTCCACCCCCTTTCCCAGTACTTC. The chain carries TRBV7-2 and TRBJ2-5; D is possibly TRBD2 (6 bases). Trimming took 4 bases from V and 9 from J, leaving 21 bases between them. Germline V gives CDR1 SGHTA, CDR2 FQGNSA. The CDR3 runs 15 residues. Complete variable domain (other parts from reference TRBV7-2 and TRBJ2-5): GAGVSQSPSNKVTEKGKDVELRCDPISGHTALYWYRQSLGQGLEFLIYFQGNSAPDKSGLPSDRFSAERTGGSVSTLTIQRTQQEDSAVYLCASSSSGLHPLSQYFGPGTRLLVL.

This clone is a singleton in its sample. This chain uses TRBV7-9 with TRBJ2-3; weak D call: TRBD2 (6 bases). Between the trimmed V and J ends, which lost 5 bases and 1 base, there was a span of 13 bases. Germline CDR1 is SEHNR and CDR2 is FQNEAQ (reference sequence). The CDR3 has 15 amino acids. CDR3: CASSRNGGGTDTQYF. In DNA, the CDR3 is TGTGCCAGCAGCCGCAACGGAGGGGGCACAGATACGCAGTATTTT.

The rearrangement uses TRBV12-3 or TRBV12-4 and TRBJ1-6; D unclear. This CDR3 has 13 amino acids. Trimming removed 2 bases from V and 8 bases from J, with 7 bases in between. The CDR3: CASSLIRDSPLHF. The CDR3 DNA reads TGTGCCAGCAGTTTAATACGGGATTCACCCCTCCACTTT.

The rearrangement joins TRBV19 to TRBJ1-1; D perhaps matches TRBD1 (6 bases). Germline CDR1 LNHDA, CDR2 SQIVND (reference sequence). Trimming removed 3 bases at V and 0 bases at J, with 11 bases between. The CDR3 loop spans 15 amino acids. CDR3 nucleotides: TGTGCCAGTAGTATTGGTCAGGGGTTGAACACTGAAGCTTTCTTT. Residues: CASSIGQGLNTEAFF.

The chain employs TRBV7-9 and TRBJ1-1, with 9 bases that match TRBD1. The V gene's germline CDR1 is SEHNR and CDR2 FQNEAQ (reference sequence). J was trimmed by 3 bases and V by 5 bases; bases with no gene match: 1. CDR3 length: 13 residues. The CDR3 sequence: CASSRTGDTEAFF. In DNA form, the CDR3 reads TGTGCCAGCAGCAGGACAGGGGACACTGAAGCTTTCTTT.

The chain combines TRBV28 with TRBJ1-2; 10 positions agree with TRBD1. This CDR3 has 16 residues. Unmatched junction bases numbered 8, after V lost 5 bases and J lost 2 bases. Per germline, CDR1 MDHEN and CDR2 SYDVKM. CDR3 in amino acids: CASSAAGTGANYGYTF. CDR3 sequence (DNA): TGTGCCAGCAGTGCTGCCGGGACAGGGGCGAACTATGGCTACACCTTC.

This chain uses TRBV7-9 with TRBJ1-6; D is unclear. The germline V and J ends were trimmed by 0 bases and 8 bases, with 17 bases remaining between them. This CDR3 region has 17 residues. CDR1 is SEHNR, CDR2 FQNEAQ, per germline (reference sequence). The CDR3 DNA follows: TGTGCCAGCAGCTTAGCAGCGGTCGGAACAGAGCATTCACCCCTCCACTTT. Its translation is CASSLAAVGTEHSPLHF.

The chain uses TRBV27 and TRBJ2-7; tentative D call: TRBD1 (5 bases). V lost 8 bases and J 4 bases, leaving 21 bases between the germline ends. Germline V gives CDR1 MNHEY, CDR2 SMNVEV (reference sequence). The CDR3 consists of 15 residues. The CDR3 DNA reads as TGTGCCAGCTGGGGTTTAGGGGCAGGGTTATACGAGCAGTACTTC. Protein: CASWGLGAGLYEQYF.

This chain uses TRBV7-9 with TRBJ2-3, with D possibly being TRBD1 (6 bases). Germline-derived CDR1 and CDR2 are SEHNR and FQNEAQ (reference sequence). The CDR3 has 16 amino acids. The germline V and J ends were trimmed by 5 bases and 4 bases, with 19 bases remaining between them. The CDR3 loop reads CASSPRKVGGADTQYF. The DNA for the CDR3 is TGTGCCAGCAGCCCCCGAAAAGTTGGGGGCGCAGATACGCAGTATTTT. The full variable domain, in which reference TRBV7-9 and TRBJ2-3 provide the parts outside the CDR3, is DTGVSQNPRHKITKRGQNVTFRCDPISEHNRLYWYRQTLGQGPEFLTYFQNEAQLEKSRLLSDRFSAERPKGSFSTLEIQRTEQGDSAMYLCASSPRKVGGADTQYFGPGTRLTVL.

V gene TRBV18 combines with J gene TRBJ1-6; 7 bases align to TRBD1. From germline, CDR1 is KGHSH and CDR2 LQKENI. V trimming: 0 bases; J trimming: 10 bases; junction bases outside the gene matches: 3. This CDR3 spans 14 amino acids. This CDR3 is CASSPPTGRSPLHF. In nucleotides, the CDR3 is TGTGCCAGCTCACCACCGACAGGGAGGTCACCCCTCCACTTT. Full variable domain (remainder filled in from reference TRBV18 and TRBJ1-6): NAGVMQNPRHLVRRRGQEARLRCSPMKGHSHVYWYRQLPEEGLKFMVYLQKENIIDESGMPKERFSAEFPKEGPSILRIQQVVRGDSAAYFCASSPPTGRSPLHFGNGTRLTVT.

The chain has TRBV7-8 and TRBJ1-5; D is perhaps TRBD1 (6 bases). Germline-derived CDR1 and CDR2 are SGHVS and FQNEAQ. This CDR3 is built from 16 residues. V lost 5 bases and J lost 0, with 14 bases in between. The CDR3 sequence is CASSPWTDYSNQPQHF. CDR3 bases: TGTGCCAGCAGCCCTTGGACAGACTATAGCAATCAGCCCCAGCATTTT.

The CDR3 nucleotides are TGCGCCAGCAGCCAAGATGTGCGAGCGGGAAGCAAAAACATTCAGTACTTC. Translated, it gives CASSQDVRAGSKNIQYF. V and J are TRBV4-1 and TRBJ2-4; 7 bases line up with TRBD2. J was trimmed by 3 bases and V by 0 bases; bases with no gene match: 8. Germline V gene sequence: CDR1 MGHRA, CDR2 YSYEKL. The CDR3 length is 17 residues.

CDR3 loop: CASSTGTSGGVDTQYF. The DNA for the CDR3 is TGTGCCAGCAGCACCGGGACTAGCGGGGGAGTGGATACGCAGTATTTT. The V and J genes are TRBV7-8 and TRBJ2-3; 14 bases fit TRBD2. This CDR3 is built from 16 residues. Germline-derived CDR1 and CDR2 are SGHVS and FQNEAQ. V lost 5 bases to trimming and J lost 6 bases; unmatched junction nucleotides: 7.

V usage is TRBV9 and J usage is TRBJ1-3; TRBD1 agrees at 8 bases. The germline V gene has CDR1 SGDLS and CDR2 YYNGEE. Trimming removed 4 bases from V and 3 bases from J; junction bases left unmatched: 6. CDR3 length: 15 amino acids. CDR3 protein: CASSKGQESGNTIYF. As DNA, the CDR3 is TGTGCCAGCAGCAAGGGACAGGAGAGTGGAAACACCATATATTTT.

This clone is labeled medium-sized. The rearrangement joins TRBV5-1 to TRBJ1-5; D is unresolved. In germline, CDR1 is SGHRS, CDR2 YFSETQ. The CDR3 is made up of 13 amino acids. Deletions cut 4 bases from V and 4 bases from J, with 9 bases between. The CDR3 DNA sequence: TGCGCCAGCAGCCCTGAGTTGAATCAGCCCCAGCATTTT. Its translation: CASSPELNQPQHF.

CDR3 region: CASSRMPLDSYVRYGYTF. CDR3 coding DNA: TGTGCCAGTAGCCGTATGCCCCTGGACAGTTATGTTCGGTATGGCTACACCTTC. This rearrangement joins TRBV19 to TRBJ1-2, with D tentatively TRBD1 (6 bases). This CDR3 is 18 amino acids long. Germline loops: CDR1 LNHDA, CDR2 SQIVND (reference sequence). Trimming took 6 bases from V and 5 from J, leaving 28 bases between them.

This chain connects TRBV5-5 to TRBJ2-7; TRBD2 might be the D (6 bases). V was cut by 0 bases and J by 0 bases, with 10 bases left in between. The germline CDR1 and CDR2 sequences are SGHKS and YYEKEE (reference sequence). This CDR3 has 15 residues. DNA of the CDR3: TGTGCCAGCAGCTTGGGACGGGAGTCCTCCTACGAGCAGTACTTC. Residues: CASSLGRESSYEQYF.

The genes are TRBV19 and TRBJ2-3; perhaps TRBD2 as D (5 bases). The CDR3 extends over 13 amino acids. V was cut by 1 base and J by 11 bases, with 13 bases left in between. Looked up from germline, CDR1 is LNHDA and CDR2 is SQIVND (reference sequence). The CDR3 coding sequence is TGTGCCAGTAGTATAGTCCCGGGAAGTTGGCAGTATTTT. The encoded protein is CASSIVPGSWQYF.

The V call is TRBV6-8, the J call TRBJ1-5; D unresolved. From germline, CDR1 is MNHGY and CDR2 SAAAGT. The CDR3 is 16 residues long. V was trimmed by 2 bases and J by 2 bases, leaving 13 bases between them. In DNA, the CDR3 is TGTGCCAGCAGTTACGTTGGTCGTGGCCGCAATCAGCCCCAGCATTTT. As protein: CASSYVGRGRNQPQHF.

This clone occurred once. V gene TRBV5-4 combines with J gene TRBJ2-7; 8 bases align to TRBD1. The CDR3 covers 14 residues. Trimming took 0 bases from V and 7 from J; bases not matched to a gene: 6. Germline CDR1 SGHNT, CDR2 YYREEE (reference sequence). The DNA for the CDR3 is TGTGCCAGCAGCTTGGGGACAGGGATTGGAGAGCAGTACTTC. Residues: CASSLGTGIGEQYF.

The gene calls are TRBV12-3 or TRBV12-4 and TRBJ1-2; D ambiguous. This CDR3 contains 12 residues. The ends were cut back, 9 bases at V and 4 bases at J, with 12 bases in the middle. The CDR3 bases are TGTGCCAGTGGGAGACTCGGCTATGGCTACACCTTC. Encoded protein: CASGRLGYGYTF.

The chain recombines TRBV5-1 with TRBJ1-1, with 7 positions matching TRBD1. Germline assignment: CDR1 SGHRS and CDR2 YFSETQ. This CDR3 is 13 amino acids long. V shed 0 bases, J shed 7 bases, and the junction held 3 bases outside the gene matches. The CDR3 spells CASSLVRDSEAFF. For the CDR3, the DNA is TGCGCCAGCAGCTTGGTGAGGGACAGTGAAGCTTTCTTT.